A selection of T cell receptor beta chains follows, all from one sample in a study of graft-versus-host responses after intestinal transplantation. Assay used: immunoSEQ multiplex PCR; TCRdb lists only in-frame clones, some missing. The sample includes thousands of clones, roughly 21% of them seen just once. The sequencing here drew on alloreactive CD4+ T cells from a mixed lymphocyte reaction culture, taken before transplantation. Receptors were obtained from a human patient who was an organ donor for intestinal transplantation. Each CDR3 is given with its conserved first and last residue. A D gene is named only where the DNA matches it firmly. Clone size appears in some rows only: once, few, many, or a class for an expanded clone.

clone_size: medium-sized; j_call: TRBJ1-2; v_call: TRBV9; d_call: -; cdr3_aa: CASSVDGQINYGYTF
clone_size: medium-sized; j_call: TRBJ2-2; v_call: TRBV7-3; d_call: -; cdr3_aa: CASSKLGQGANTGELFF
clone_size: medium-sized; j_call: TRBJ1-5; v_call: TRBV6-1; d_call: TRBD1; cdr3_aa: CASSGQGANQPQHF
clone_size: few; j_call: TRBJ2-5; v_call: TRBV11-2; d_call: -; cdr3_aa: CASSSAGTSQETQYF
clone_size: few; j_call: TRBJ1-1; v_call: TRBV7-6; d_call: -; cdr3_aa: CASSFQSGTEAFF
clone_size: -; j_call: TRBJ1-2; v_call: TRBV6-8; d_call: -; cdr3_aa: CASSLSAAANYGYTF
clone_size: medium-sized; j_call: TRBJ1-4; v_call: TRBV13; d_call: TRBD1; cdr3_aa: CASSEDRTANEKLFF
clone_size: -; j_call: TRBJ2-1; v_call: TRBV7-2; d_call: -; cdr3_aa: CASSSEYNEQFF
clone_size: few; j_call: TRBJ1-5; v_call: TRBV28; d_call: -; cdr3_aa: CASAGAIQPQHF
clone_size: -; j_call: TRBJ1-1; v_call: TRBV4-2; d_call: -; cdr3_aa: CASSQPGEGNTEAFF
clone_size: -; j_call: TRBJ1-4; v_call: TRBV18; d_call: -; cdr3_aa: CASSAGGGEKLFF
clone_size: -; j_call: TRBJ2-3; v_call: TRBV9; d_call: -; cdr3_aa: CASSPLPGITDTQYF
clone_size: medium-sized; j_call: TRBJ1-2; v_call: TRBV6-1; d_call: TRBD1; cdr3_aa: CASSGTGGTWGYTF
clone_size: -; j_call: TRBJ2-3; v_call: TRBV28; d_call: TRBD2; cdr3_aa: CASRPGLAATDTQYF
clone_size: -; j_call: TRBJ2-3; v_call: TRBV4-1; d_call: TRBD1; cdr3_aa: CASSPGQGSTDTQYF
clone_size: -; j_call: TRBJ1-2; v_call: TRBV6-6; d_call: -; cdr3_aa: CASKPGPYYGYTF
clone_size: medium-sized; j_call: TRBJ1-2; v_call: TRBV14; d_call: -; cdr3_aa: CASSQDLTGQYGYTF
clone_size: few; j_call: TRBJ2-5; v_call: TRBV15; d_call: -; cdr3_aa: CATSRDPSQETQYF
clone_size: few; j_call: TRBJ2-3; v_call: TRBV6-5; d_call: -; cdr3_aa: CASIRTGTDTQYF
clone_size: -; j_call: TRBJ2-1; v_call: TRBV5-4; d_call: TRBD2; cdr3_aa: CASSLAGGGGSWHEQFF
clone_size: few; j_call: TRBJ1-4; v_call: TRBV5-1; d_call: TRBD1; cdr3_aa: CASSPWTGGHEKLFF
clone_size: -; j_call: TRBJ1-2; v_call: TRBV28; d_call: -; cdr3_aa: CASSLNTKILGYTF
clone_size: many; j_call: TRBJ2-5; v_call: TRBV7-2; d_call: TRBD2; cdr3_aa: CASSLGLRGGLGTQYF
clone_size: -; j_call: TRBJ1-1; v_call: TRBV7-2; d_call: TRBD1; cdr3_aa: CASSLDRVRNTEAFF
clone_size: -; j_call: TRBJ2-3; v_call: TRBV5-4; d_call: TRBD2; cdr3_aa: CASSPSGGPSDTQYF
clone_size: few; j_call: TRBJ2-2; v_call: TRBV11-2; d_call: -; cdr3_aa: CASGLPLNPGPGELFF
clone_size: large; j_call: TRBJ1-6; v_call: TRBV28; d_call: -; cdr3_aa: CASLPSSSPLHF
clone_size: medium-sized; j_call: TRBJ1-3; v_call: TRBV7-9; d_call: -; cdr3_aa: CASSFIRRNTIYF
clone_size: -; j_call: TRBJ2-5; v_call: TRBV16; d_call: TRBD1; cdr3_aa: CASSRRTGLETQYF